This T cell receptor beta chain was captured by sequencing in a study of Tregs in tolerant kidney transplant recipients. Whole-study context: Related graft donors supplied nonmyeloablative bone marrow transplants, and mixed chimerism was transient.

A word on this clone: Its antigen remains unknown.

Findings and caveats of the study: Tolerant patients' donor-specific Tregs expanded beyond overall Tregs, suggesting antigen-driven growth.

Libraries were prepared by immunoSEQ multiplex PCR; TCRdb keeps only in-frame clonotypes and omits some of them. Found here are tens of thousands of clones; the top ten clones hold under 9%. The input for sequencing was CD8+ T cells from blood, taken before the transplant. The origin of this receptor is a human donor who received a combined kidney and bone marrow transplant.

The sequenced part of the CDR3 DNA is TGTGCCAGCAGTTCAGGGTCCGTCCTCTCCTACGAG. It yields the protein CASSSGSVLSYE. The full CDR3 is CASSSGSVLSYEQYF. The gene calls are TRBV13 and TRBJ2-7, with D maybe TRBD1 (5 bases). The read ends 3 residues before the CDR3 terminus; that terminus is restored from the germline J gene. V lost 6 bases, J lost 0 bases, and 15 bases lay in between. Germline CDR1 reads PRHDT; CDR2 reads FYEKMQ (reference sequence). The CDR3 spans 15 residues.